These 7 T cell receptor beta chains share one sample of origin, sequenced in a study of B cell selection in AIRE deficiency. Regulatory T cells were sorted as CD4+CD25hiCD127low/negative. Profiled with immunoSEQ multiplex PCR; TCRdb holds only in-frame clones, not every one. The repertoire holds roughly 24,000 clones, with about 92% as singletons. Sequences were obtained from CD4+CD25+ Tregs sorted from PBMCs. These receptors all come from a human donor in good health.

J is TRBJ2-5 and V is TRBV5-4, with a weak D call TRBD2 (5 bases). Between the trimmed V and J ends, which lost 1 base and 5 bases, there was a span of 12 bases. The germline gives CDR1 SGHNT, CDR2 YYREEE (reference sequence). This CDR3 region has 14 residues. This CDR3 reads CASSLYGVRETQYF. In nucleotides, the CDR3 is TGTGCCAGCAGCTTGTACGGGGTTCGGGAGACCCAGTACTTC. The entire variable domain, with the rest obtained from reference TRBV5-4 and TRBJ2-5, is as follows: ETGVTQSPTHLIKTRGQQVTLRCSSQSGHNTVSWYQQALGQGPQFIFQYYREEENGRGNFPPRFSGLQFPNYSSELNVNALELDDSALYLCASSLYGVRETQYFGPGTRLLVL.

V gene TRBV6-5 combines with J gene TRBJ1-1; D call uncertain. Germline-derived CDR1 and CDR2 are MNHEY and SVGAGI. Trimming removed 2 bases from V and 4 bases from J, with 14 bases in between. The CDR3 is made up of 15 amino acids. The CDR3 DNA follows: TGTGCCAGCAGTTACAGGGCCGAGACGGCCACTGAAGCTTTCTTT. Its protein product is CASSYRAETATEAFF.

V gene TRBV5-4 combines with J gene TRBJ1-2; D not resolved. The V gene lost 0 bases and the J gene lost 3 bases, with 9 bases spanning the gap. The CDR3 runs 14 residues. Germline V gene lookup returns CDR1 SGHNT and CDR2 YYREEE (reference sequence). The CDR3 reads CASSLEGIDYGYTF. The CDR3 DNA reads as TGTGCCAGCAGCTTGGAGGGCATCGACTATGGCTACACCTTC.

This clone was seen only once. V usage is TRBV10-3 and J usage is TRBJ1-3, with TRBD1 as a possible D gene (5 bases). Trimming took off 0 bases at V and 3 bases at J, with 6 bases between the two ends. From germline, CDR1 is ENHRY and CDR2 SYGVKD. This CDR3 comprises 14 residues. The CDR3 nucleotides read TGTGCCATCAGTGAGTCGAGGGGTGGAAACACCATATATTTT. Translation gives CAISESRGGNTIYF.

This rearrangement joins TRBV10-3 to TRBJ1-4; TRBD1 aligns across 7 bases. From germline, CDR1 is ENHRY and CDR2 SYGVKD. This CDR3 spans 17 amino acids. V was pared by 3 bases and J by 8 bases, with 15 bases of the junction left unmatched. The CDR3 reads CAISDPPNRGLGEKLFF. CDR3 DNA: TGTGCCATCAGTGATCCCCCTAACAGGGGATTGGGGGAAAAACTGTTTTTT.

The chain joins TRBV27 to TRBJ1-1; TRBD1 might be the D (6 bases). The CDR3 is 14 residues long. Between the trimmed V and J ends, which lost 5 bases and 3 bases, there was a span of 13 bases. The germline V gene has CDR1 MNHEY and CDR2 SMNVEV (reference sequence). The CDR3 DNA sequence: TGTGCCAGCAGTCCACGACAGGCCGACACTGAAGCTTTCTTT. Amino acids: CASSPRQADTEAFF.

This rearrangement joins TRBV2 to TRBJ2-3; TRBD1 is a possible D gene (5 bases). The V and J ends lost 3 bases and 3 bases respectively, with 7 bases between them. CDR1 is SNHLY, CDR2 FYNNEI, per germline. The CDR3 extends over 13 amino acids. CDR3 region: CASSDRTTDTQYF. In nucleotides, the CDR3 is TGTGCCAGCAGTGATAGGACAACAGATACGCAGTATTTT.